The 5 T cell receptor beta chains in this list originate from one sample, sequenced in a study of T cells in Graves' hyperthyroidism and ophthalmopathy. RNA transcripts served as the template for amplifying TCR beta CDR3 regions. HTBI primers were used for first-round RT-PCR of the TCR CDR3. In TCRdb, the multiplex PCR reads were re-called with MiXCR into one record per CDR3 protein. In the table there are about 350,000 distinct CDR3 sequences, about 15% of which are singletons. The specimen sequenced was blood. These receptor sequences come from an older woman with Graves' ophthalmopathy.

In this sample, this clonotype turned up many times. CDR3 nucleotides: TGTGCCAGCAGCTCAGGGACACTCCAAGAGACCCAGTACTTC. Protein sequence: CASSSGTLQETQYF. This rearrangement joins TRBV9 to TRBJ2-5, with D maybe TRBD1 (6 bases). The V end was cut by 4 bases, the J end by 1 base, with 11 bases between. The CDR3 consists of 14 residues. The germline gives CDR1 SGDLS, CDR2 YYNGEE.

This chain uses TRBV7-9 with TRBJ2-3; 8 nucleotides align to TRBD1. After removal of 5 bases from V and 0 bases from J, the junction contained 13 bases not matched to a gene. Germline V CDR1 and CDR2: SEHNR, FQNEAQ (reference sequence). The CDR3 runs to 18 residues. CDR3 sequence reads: CASSPWQGATTSTDTQYF. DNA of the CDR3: TGTGCCAGCAGCCCCTGGCAGGGGGCTACCACTAGCACAGATACGCAGTATTTT.

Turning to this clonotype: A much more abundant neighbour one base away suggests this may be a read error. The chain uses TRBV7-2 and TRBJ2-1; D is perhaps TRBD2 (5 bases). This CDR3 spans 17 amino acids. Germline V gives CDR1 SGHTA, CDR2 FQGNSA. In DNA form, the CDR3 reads TGTGCCAGCAGCTCCCGATGGAGGCCTACCTCTACTAATGAGCAGCTCTTC. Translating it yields CASSSRWRPTSTNEQLF.

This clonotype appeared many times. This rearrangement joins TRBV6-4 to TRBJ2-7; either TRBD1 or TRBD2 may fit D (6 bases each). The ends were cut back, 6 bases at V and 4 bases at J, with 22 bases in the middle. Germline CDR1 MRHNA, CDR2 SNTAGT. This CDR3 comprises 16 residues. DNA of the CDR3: TGTGCCAGCAGCCCACGAGGTGGAGGGGGATTATACGAGCAGTACTTC. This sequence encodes CASSPRGGGGLYEQYF.

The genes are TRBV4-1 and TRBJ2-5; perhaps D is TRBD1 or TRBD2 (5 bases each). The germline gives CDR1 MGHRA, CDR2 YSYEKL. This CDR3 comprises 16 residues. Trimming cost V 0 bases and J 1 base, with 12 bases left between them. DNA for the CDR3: TGCGCCAGCAGCCAAGAGTACTGGGACGGCCAAGAGACCCAGTACTTC. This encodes CASSQEYWDGQETQYF.